The 22 T cell receptor beta chains given below trace back to one sample, sequenced in a study of shared clonotypes between healthy human individuals. Assay used: immunoSEQ multiplex PCR; TCRdb lists only in-frame clones, some missing. The sample consists of about 460,000 clones, approximately 77% of them appearing once. What was sequenced was PBMCs. The origin of the receptors is a woman in her 40s in good health. Some clones in this sample may be carry-over from other donors' samples.

The V gene is TRBV7-9, the J gene TRBJ1-2; D gene ambiguous. The V gene lost 1 base and the J gene lost 7 bases, with 7 bases spanning the gap. There are 12 residues in the CDR3. Germline CDR1 and CDR2: SEHNR and FQNEAQ (reference sequence). Here the CDR3 DNA reads TGTGCCAGCAGCTTAGGGACCAGTGGCTACACCTTC. Translation: CASSLGTSGYTF.

The rearrangement links TRBV5-1 to TRBJ2-5; D may correspond to TRBD1 or TRBD2 (7 bases each). The length of the CDR3 is 18 residues. V was cut by 0 bases and J by 4 bases, with 22 bases left in between. Looked up from germline, CDR1 is SGHRS and CDR2 is YFSETQ. CDR3 nucleotide sequence: TGCGCCAGCAGCTTGGCCAGGGGGACAGCGGGGCGGGGAGAGACCCAGTACTTC. Translating it yields CASSLARGTAGRGETQYF.

The rearrangement joins TRBV5-1 to TRBJ2-3; D not resolved. Germline values: CDR1 SGHRS, CDR2 YFSETQ. Trimming stripped 2 bases from V and 1 base from J, with 5 bases between. The CDR3 is made up of 13 amino acids. The CDR3 DNA follows: TGCGCCAGCAGCTTTCAGGGCACAGATACGCAGTATTTT. Amino acids: CASSFQGTDTQYF.

The chain has TRBV28 and TRBJ2-7, with 14 bases fitting TRBD2. V dropped 6 bases and J dropped 4; count of bases not matched to a gene: 2. Germline-derived CDR1 and CDR2 are MDHEN and SYDVKM. The length of the CDR3 is 14 residues. The CDR3 DNA is TGTGCCAGCAGGACTAGCGGGAGGGGGTACGAGCAGTACTTC. Translated: CASRTSGRGYEQYF.

This clone is medium-sized in the sample. Other DNA variants within this sample encode the same CDR3. V and J are TRBV30 and TRBJ2-7; the D gene could be TRBD1 or TRBD2 (5 bases each). This CDR3 region has 13 residues. CDR1 is GTSNPN and CDR2 is SVGIG in the germline V gene (reference sequence). The ends were cut back, 0 bases at V and 3 bases at J, with 9 bases in the middle. The CDR3 sequence: CAWSVLGDYEQYF. The CDR3 DNA sequence: TGTGCCTGGAGTGTACTGGGGGACTACGAGCAGTACTTC.

Of note for this clone: A far larger clone is one nucleotide away, so this likely arose from a read error. The sample has other DNA sequences that encode this CDR3 too. This rearrangement joins TRBV29-1 to TRBJ2-2, with 7 bases lining up with TRBD1. Germline CDR1 is SQVTM and CDR2 is ANQGSEA. The CDR3 runs to 14 residues. The ends lost 7 bases at V and 4 bases at J; junction bases unmatched: 9. This chain's CDR3 is CSGGDRGPTGELFF. CDR3 coding DNA: TGCAGCGGAGGGGATAGGGGGCCCACCGGGGAGCTGTTTTTT.

The chain uses TRBV7-9 and TRBJ2-1; no firm D call. V was cut by 1 base and J by 8 bases, with 12 bases left in between. The CDR3 has 14 residues. Germline-derived CDR1 and CDR2 are SEHNR and FQNEAQ (reference sequence). Here the CDR3 DNA reads TGTGCCAGCAGCTTAGAACTCCTAAGTCATGAGCAGTTCTTC. Amino acid sequence: CASSLELLSHEQFF.

The table lists this clone with a few counts. This chain links TRBV10-2 with TRBJ2-1; D not certain. V dropped 5 bases and J dropped 4 bases, with 3 bases sitting between them. The CDR3 spans 11 residues. CDR1 and CDR2 (germline): WSHSY, SAAADI. This chain's CDR3 is CASSPYNEQFF. Written as DNA, the CDR3 is TGCGCCAGCAGTCCTTACAATGAGCAGTTCTTC.

This chain connects TRBV7-2 to TRBJ2-1, with D unresolved. The CDR3 loop spans 16 amino acids. Trimming stripped 1 base from V and 4 bases from J, with 14 bases between. Germline V gene data show CDR1 as SGHTA and CDR2 as FQGNSA. The CDR3 DNA is TGTGCCAGCAGCTTAGGGCCCCGCCAACCGTACAATGAGCAGTTCTTC. Translated: CASSLGPRQPYNEQFF.

The chain has TRBV27 and TRBJ1-5; maybe TRBD1 (5 bases). The CDR3 runs to 16 residues. Germline V gene data show CDR1 as MNHEY and CDR2 as SMNVEV (reference sequence). Trimming took off 0 bases at V and 2 bases at J, with 11 bases between the two ends. DNA for the CDR3: TGTGCCAGCAGTTTATCGGCGCTGGGGCGCAATCAGCCCCAGCATTTT. The encoded protein is CASSLSALGRNQPQHF.

The rearrangement links TRBV5-4 to TRBJ2-4; 12 bases are shared with TRBD1. The germline V gene encodes CDR1 SGHNT and CDR2 YYREEE (reference sequence). The CDR3 runs 15 residues. The V segment lost 0 bases and the J segment 8 bases; nucleotides outside the gene matches: 3. CDR3: CASSLAGQGADIQYF. In nucleotides, the CDR3 is TGTGCCAGCAGCTTGGCGGGACAGGGGGCGGACATTCAGTACTTC.

The chain has TRBV30 and TRBJ2-3; unclear D gene. Trimming left V 2 bases short and J 6 bases short, with 15 bases between. Germline V gene lookup returns CDR1 GTSNPN and CDR2 SVGIG (reference sequence). CDR3 size: 14 residues. In DNA form, the CDR3 reads TGTGCCTGGAGTCTAACTTCCATTTTTGATACGCAGTATTTT. Protein product: CAWSLTSIFDTQYF. Drawing the rest from reference TRBV30 and TRBJ2-3, the complete variable domain is SQTIHQWPATLVQPVGSPLSLECTVEGTSNPNLYWYRQAAGRGLQLLFYSVGIGQISSEVPQNLSASRPQDRQFILSSKKLLLSDSGFYLCAWSLTSIFDTQYFGPGTRLTVL.

The chain couples TRBV6-5 to TRBJ2-7; TRBD2 aligns across 12 bases. The CDR3 totals 14 residues. The germline CDR1 and CDR2 sequences are MNHEY and SVGAGI. The ends lost 6 bases at V and 6 bases at J; junction bases unmatched: 6. The CDR3 spells CASRTTSGRPEQYF. DNA for the CDR3: TGTGCCAGCAGAACGACTAGCGGGAGACCCGAGCAGTACTTC.

The chain couples TRBV14 to TRBJ1-3; TRBD1 aligns across 9 bases. This CDR3 contains 17 residues. Unmatched junction bases numbered 12, after V lost 4 bases and J lost 5 bases. Germline V gene sequence: CDR1 SGHDN, CDR2 FVKESK. This chain's CDR3 is CASSPLDGTGSRNTIYF. CDR3 nucleotide sequence: TGTGCCAGCAGCCCACTCGACGGGACAGGGTCAAGAAACACCATATATTTT.

This clone was counted between two and nine times. The rearrangement links TRBV10-2 to TRBJ2-7, with TRBD2 identical over 14 bases. V lost 6 bases, J lost 0 bases, and 13 bases stayed unmatched. Germline loops: CDR1 WSHSY, CDR2 SAAADI. The CDR3 covers 19 residues. The CDR3 sequence: CASRPGVGLAGVHSYEQYF. The CDR3, as DNA: TGCGCCAGCAGGCCCGGGGTGGGACTAGCGGGAGTCCACTCCTACGAGCAGTACTTC.

Points on this clone: The junction shows a germline mismatch at one end, possibly a read error. The gene calls are TRBV18 and TRBJ2-1; 10 positions match TRBD2. The CDR3 extends over 15 amino acids. Germline V gene sequence: CDR1 KGHSH, CDR2 LQKENI. Written as DNA, the CDR3 is TGTGCCAGCTCACCGCCTAGCGGGAGTTACAATAAGCAGTTCTTC. The encoded protein is CASSPPSGSYNKQFF.

The chain joins TRBV4-1 to TRBJ2-1, with D tentatively TRBD2 (6 bases). Trimming removed 8 bases from V and 9 bases from J, with 23 bases in between. Germline-derived CDR1 and CDR2 are MGHRA and YSYEKL. CDR3 length: 15 amino acids. CDR3 DNA sequence: TGCGCCAGCGGGCCGCCGTGGGGGGTAACGAGTGAGCAGTTCTTC. This codes for CASGPPWGVTSEQFF.

This rearrangement joins TRBV9 to TRBJ2-7, with D possibly matching TRBD1 (5 bases). This CDR3 comprises 16 residues. Trimming removed 0 bases from V and 2 bases from J, with 15 bases in between. CDR1 and CDR2 (germline): SGDLS, YYNGEE. CDR3 in amino acids: CASSVGISAGTYEQYF. CDR3 nucleotides: TGTGCCAGCAGCGTAGGGATTTCGGCAGGGACCTACGAGCAGTACTTC.

Of note for this clone: A far larger clone lies a single base away; this is likely a read error. This chain uses TRBV7-9 with TRBJ1-5; no firm D call. Germline V gives CDR1 SEHNR, CDR2 FQNEAQ (reference sequence). The CDR3 contains 16 residues. CDR3 amino acids: CASSFSRSGSNQPRHF. Here the CDR3 DNA reads TGTGCCAGCAGCTTCTCCCGGAGCGGTAGCAATCAGCCCCGGCATTTT.

The J gene is TRBJ2-1, the V gene TRBV18; possibly TRBD2 for D (6 bases). The ends were cut back, 0 bases at V and 9 bases at J, with 15 bases in the middle. CDR3 length: 15 residues. Germline loops: CDR1 KGHSH, CDR2 LQKENI. The CDR3 DNA reads TGTGCCAGCTCACCACCGGAGGGTACCTCGGGTGAGCAGTTCTTC. Its protein product is CASSPPEGTSGEQFF.

The chain recombines TRBV5-4 with TRBJ2-1; D is perhaps TRBD1 (5 bases). V gave up 4 bases and J gave up 6 bases, with 20 bases separating them. The CDR3 covers 16 residues. Per the germline V gene, CDR1 is SGHNT and CDR2 is YYREEE (reference sequence). CDR3 DNA sequence: TGTGCCAGCAGCCTCGCCATGGGGCTCCCACTCAATGAGCAGTTCTTC. Protein: CASSLAMGLPLNEQFF.

This clone was counted a few times. One base away lies a much larger clone, so this may be a sequencing read error. The rearrangement joins TRBV28 to TRBJ2-7, with 7 bases fitting TRBD1. The CDR3 sequence is 14 residues long. CDR1 and CDR2 from the germline V gene are MDHEN and SYDVKM. V was clipped by 5 bases and J by 5 bases; unmatched bases: 9. The CDR3 DNA follows: TGTGCCAGCAGTGGACAGGTGGGTCCCCACGAGCAGTACTTC. Its protein is CASSGQVGPHEQYF.